Listed below are T cell receptor beta chains from one sample, sequenced in a study of siplizumab effects on memory and regulatory T cells. The data were produced by immunoSEQ multiplex PCR, yet TCRdb's version contains in-frame clones alone and is incomplete. Of over 80,000 clones detected, around 90% appear once; the ten largest clones hold more than 1.5%. The specimen sequenced was Tregs sorted from blood. These receptors originate from a human donor in good health. The CDR3 runs from the conserved cysteine through the conserved F or W.

>TRBV4-1|TRBJ2-7
CASSQAAVRRYEQYF
>TRBV10-2|TRBJ1-2
CASSESGQGYGYTF
>TRBV7-6|TRBJ2-7
CARQGPFLYEQYF
>TRBV5-8|TRBJ2-3
CASSHLLWVDTQYF
>TRBV11-2|TRBJ1-2
CASSFGPAANYTF
>TRBV6-6|TRBJ1-5
CASPRQGGGINQPQHF
>TRBV2|TRBJ2-3
CASAPPGTSSTDTQYF
>TRBV28|TRBJ1-4
CASSLLSGTTNEKLFF
>TRBV23-1|TRBJ2-2
CARLIPYTGELFF
>TRBV5-1|TRBJ1-5
CASWAPGGRNQPQHF
>TRBV14|TRBJ2-2
CASRRGTTNTGELFF
>TRBV18|TRBJ2-3
CASSPSGPSTQYF
>TRBV7-9|TRBJ2-1
CASSFGIHNEQFF
>TRBV12-5|TRBJ2-5
CALTGGAGETQYF
>TRBV7-3|TRBJ1-1
CASSKQGASTEAFF
>TRBV5-1|TRBJ2-5
CASSLLGEETQYF
>TRBV15|TRBJ2-7
CATSWGGADSYEQYF
>TRBV11-2|TRBJ2-1
CASSVDGLQFF
>TRBV7-2|TRBJ1-5
CASSLTSNQPQHF
>TRBV5-5|TRBJ2-1
CASSLSASSYNEQFF
>TRBV7-7|TRBJ2-2
CASSATSGGPWTGELFF
>TRBV19|TRBJ2-1
CASVDRARQAEQFF
>TRBV9|TRBJ2-7
CASSVVMGDEQYF
>TRBV6-5|TRBJ1-4
CASSYSGAPGEKLFF
>TRBV19|TRBJ2-1
CASSIGLRGGAVYNEQFF
>TRBV5-4|TRBJ2-1
CASSFWGRGLDEQFF
>TRBV7-8|TRBJ2-3
CASSLSSGRGGHTDTQYF
>TRBV7-3|TRBJ2-5
CASSFRGGHETQYF
>TRBV6-6|TRBJ1-1
CASSLPGQTEAFF
>TRBV5-1|TRBJ2-7
CASRDRGGIREQYF
>TRBV19|TRBJ1-1
CASSIYRGVNTEAFF
>TRBV7-2|TRBJ1-2
CASSEGQGGGYTF
>TRBV7-9|TRBJ1-3
CASSRTPDSSRNTIYF
>TRBV6-1|TRBJ2-1
CASSVTRGYEQFF
>TRBV4-1|TRBJ1-3
CASSQGQGLGNTIYF
>TRBV18|TRBJ1-1
CASSAGATEAFF
>TRBV19|TRBJ2-2
CASSINGNGELFF